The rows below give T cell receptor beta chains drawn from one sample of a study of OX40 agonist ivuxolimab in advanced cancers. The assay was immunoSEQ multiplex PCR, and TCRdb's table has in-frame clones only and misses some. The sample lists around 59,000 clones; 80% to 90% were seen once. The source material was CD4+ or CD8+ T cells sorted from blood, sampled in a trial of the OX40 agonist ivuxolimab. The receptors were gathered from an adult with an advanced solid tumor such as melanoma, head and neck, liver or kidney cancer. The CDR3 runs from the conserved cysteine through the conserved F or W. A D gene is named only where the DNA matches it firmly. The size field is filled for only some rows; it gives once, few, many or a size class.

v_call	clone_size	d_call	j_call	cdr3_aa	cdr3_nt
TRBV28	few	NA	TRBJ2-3	CASSLRAHQWTQYF	TGTGCCAGCAGCTTAAGGGCCCACCAGTGGACGCAGTATTTT
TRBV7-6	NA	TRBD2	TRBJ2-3	CASSRTSGSRGAADTQYF	TGTGCCAGCAGCCGGACTAGCGGGAGCAGGGGGGCCGCAGATACGCAGTATTTT
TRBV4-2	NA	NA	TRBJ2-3	CASSQDGTPTDTQYF	TGTGCCAGCAGCCAAGACGGGACGCCCACAGATACGCAGTATTTT
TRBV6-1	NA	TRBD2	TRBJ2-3	CASSGPSGDVTDTQYF	TGTGCCAGCAGTGGCCCTAGCGGGGACGTCACAGATACGCAGTATTTT
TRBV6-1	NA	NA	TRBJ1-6	CASREGLDNSPLHF	TGTGCCAGCAGGGAGGGGCTAGATAATTCACCCCTCCACTTT
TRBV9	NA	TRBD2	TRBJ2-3	CASSVGAGLSSTDTQYF	TGTGCCAGCAGCGTAGGGGCGGGACTATCTAGCACAGATACGCAGTATTTT
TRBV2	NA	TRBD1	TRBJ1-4	CASSESGQGWNEKLFF	TGTGCCAGCAGTGAATCAGGACAGGGATGGAATGAAAAACTGTTTTTT
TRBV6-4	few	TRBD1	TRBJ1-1	CASRPGQELNTEAFF	TGTGCCAGCAGACCGGGACAGGAATTGAACACTGAAGCTTTCTTT
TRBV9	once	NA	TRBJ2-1	CASSGRDNTYNEQFF	TGTGCCAGCAGCGGCCGGGACAATACCTACAATGAGCAGTTCTTC
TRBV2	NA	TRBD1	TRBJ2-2	CASRGTGDRAANTGELFF	TGTGCCAGCAGGGGGACAGGGGATCGGGCCGCGAACACCGGGGAGCTGTTTTTT
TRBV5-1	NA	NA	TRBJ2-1	CASSFAGRNEQFF	TGCGCCAGCAGCTTCGCTGGACGTAATGAGCAGTTCTTC
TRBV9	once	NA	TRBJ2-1	CASSVGTGESYNEQFF	TGTGCCAGCAGCGTAGGGACGGGGGAATCCTACAATGAGCAGTTCTTC
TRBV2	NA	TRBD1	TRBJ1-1	CASRATGGGVSTEAFF	TGTGCCAGCAGAGCTACAGGGGGAGGGGTAAGCACTGAAGCTTTCTTT
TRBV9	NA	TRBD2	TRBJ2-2	CASRSTSGYTGELFF	TGTGCCAGCAGGTCGACTAGCGGATACACCGGGGAGCTGTTTTTT
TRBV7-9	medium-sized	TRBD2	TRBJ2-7	CASSPLAGVGEQYF	TGTGCCAGCAGCCCTTTAGCGGGAGTGGGCGAGCAGTACTTC
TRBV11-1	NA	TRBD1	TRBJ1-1	CASSLAWTGFTEAFF	TGTGCCAGCAGCTTAGCTTGGACAGGATTTACTGAAGCTTTCTTT
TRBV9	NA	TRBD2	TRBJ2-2	CASSVGRRLAGEGTGELFF	TGTGCCAGCAGCGTAGGCCGAAGGCTAGCGGGAGAGGGCACCGGGGAGCTGTTTTTT
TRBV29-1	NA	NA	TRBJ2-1	CSVERQEGAYSSYNEQFF	TGCAGCGTTGAAAGGCAGGAGGGGGCTTACAGCTCCTACAATGAGCAGTTCTTC
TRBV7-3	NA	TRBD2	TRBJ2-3	CASSLTSASTDTQYF	TGTGCCAGCAGCTTGACTAGCGCTAGCACAGATACGCAGTATTTT
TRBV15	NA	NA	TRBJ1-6	CATLSSYNSPLHF	TGTGCCACCCTGAGCTCCTATAATTCACCCCTCCACTTT
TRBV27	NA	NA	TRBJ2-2	CASSPSPGGAMELFF	TGTGCCAGCAGTCCCTCCCCCGGGGGCGCGATGGAGCTGTTTTTT
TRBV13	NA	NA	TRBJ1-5	CASSLGLTRQECQPQHF	TGTGCCAGCAGCTTAGGCCTAACGCGACAGGAGTGTCAGCCCCAGCATTTT
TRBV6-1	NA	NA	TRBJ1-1	CASSDEWNTEAFF	TGTGCCAGCAGTGATGAGTGGAACACTGAAGCTTTCTTT
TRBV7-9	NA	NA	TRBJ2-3	CASSRGFETDTQYF	TGTGCCAGCAGCCGGGGGTTCGAAACAGATACGCAGTATTTT
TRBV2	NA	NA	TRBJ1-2	CASRYGGYYTF	TGTGCCAGCAGATACGGGGGGTACTACACCTTC
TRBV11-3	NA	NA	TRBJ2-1	CASSSGPSSYNEQFF	TGTGCCAGCAGCTCAGGGCCTAGCTCCTACAATGAGCAGTTCTTC
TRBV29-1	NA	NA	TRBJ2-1	CSVEQGTNEQFF	TGCAGCGTTGAGCAGGGTACAAATGAGCAGTTCTTC
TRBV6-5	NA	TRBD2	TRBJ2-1	CASTRGTRDNEQFF	TGTGCCAGCACCAGAGGGACTAGGGACAATGAGCAGTTCTTC
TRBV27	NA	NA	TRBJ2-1	CASSWGSSDNEQFF	TGTGCCAGCAGCTGGGGTTCGAGTGACAATGAGCAGTTCTTC
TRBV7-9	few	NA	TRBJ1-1	CASSLTVNSEAFF	TGTGCCAGCAGCTTGACAGTGAACTCTGAAGCTTTCTTT
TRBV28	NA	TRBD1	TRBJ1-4	CASSSSDRGFRNEKLFF	TGTGCCAGCAGCAGTTCGGACAGGGGGTTCCGGAATGAAAAACTGTTTTTT
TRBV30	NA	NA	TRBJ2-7	CAWTPGSWDYEQYF	TGTGCCTGGACCCCTGGGTCCTGGGACTACGAGCAGTACTTC
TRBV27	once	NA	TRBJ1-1	CASSLSSPTEAFF	TGTGCCAGCAGTTTAAGCAGTCCCACTGAAGCTTTCTTT
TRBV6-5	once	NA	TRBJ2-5	CASSTRAQETQYF	TGTGCCAGCAGTACCAGGGCCCAAGAGACCCAGTACTTC
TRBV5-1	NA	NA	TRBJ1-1	CASSWLGPRDRGLHTEAFF	TGCGCCAGCAGCTGGTTGGGGCCCCGGGACCGCGGTTTACACACTGAAGCTTTCTTT
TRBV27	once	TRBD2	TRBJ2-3	CASSLLTSGRVPDTQYF	TGTGCCAGCAGTTTATTAACTAGCGGGAGGGTCCCAGATACGCAGTATTTT
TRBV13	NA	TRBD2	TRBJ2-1	CASSLASGRALNEQFF	TGTGCCAGCAGCTTAGCTAGCGGGAGGGCCCTAAATGAGCAGTTCTTC
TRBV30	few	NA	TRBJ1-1	CAWSVGKNTEAFF	TGTGCCTGGAGTGTAGGGAAGAACACTGAAGCTTTCTTT
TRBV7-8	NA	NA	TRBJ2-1	CASSSKGGGPSSYNEQFF	TGTGCCAGCAGCTCTAAGGGGGGCGGGCCTAGCTCCTACAATGAGCAGTTCTTC
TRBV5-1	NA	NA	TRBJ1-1	CASSFRADPNTEAFF	TGCGCCAGCAGCTTCAGAGCAGACCCGAACACTGAAGCTTTCTTT
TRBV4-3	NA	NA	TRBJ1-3	CASSPVRASYGNTIYF	TGCGCCAGCAGCCCTGTTCGGGCTAGTTATGGAAACACCATATATTTT
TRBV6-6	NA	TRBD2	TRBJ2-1	CASSPRGLAGHEQFF	TGTGCCAGCAGTCCCCGAGGTCTAGCGGGGCATGAGCAGTTCTTC
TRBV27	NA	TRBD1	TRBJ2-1	CASSNRGLGYEQFF	TGTGCCAGCAGTAACAGGGGGCTCGGATATGAGCAGTTCTTC
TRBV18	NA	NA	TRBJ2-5	CASSPWFRETQYF	TGTGCCAGCTCACCGTGGTTTCGGGAGACCCAGTACTTC
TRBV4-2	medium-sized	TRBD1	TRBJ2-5	CASSQDRGQQETQYF	TGTGCCAGCAGCCAAGACAGGGGGCAACAAGAGACCCAGTACTTC